The clone carrying this T cell receptor (beta chain) was seen a few times. Its antigen is currently unknown. The data are from a study of beta chain features in type 1 diabetes. Trimming took off 7 bases at V and 2 bases at J, with 12 bases between the two ends. Germline-derived CDR1 and CDR2 are MDHEN and SYDVKM. The CDR3 loop spans 14 amino acids. Isolation of CD4+ naive, central memory, regulatory and stem cell-like memory cells was achieved by sorting via CD45RO/CCR7/CD25/CD127/CD95/CD27. cDNA synthesis used the whole RNA isolate, giving expressed TCRB sequences. Regulatory, naive and central memory T cell samples averaged about 3.57 million reads. Profiled with immunoSEQ multiplex PCR; TCRdb holds only in-frame clones, not every one. The sample yields about 620,000 clones, around a sixth seen once. Study outcomes and limitations: Whether TCRB rearrangement is influenced by HLA type was left unresolved in this analysis. Moderately but significantly shorter TCRB CDR3s were found in Type 1 diabetes patients in all four CD4+ subsets.

The clonotype was recovered from a man in his late teens or twenties in good health. V and J are TRBV28 and TRBJ1-3; the D is unclear. Specimen: naive CD4+ T cells from blood. CDR3 sequence reads: CASTTRVTGNTIYF. In DNA, the CDR3 is TGTGCCAGCACGACCCGGGTAACTGGAAACACCATATATTTT. The complete variable domain, with remaining parts taken from reference TRBV28 and TRBJ1-3, reads DVKVTQSSRYLVKRTGEKVFLECVQDMDHENMFWYRQDPGLGLRLIYFSYDVKMKEKGDIPEGYSVSREKKERFSLILESASTNQTSMYLCASTTRVTGNTIYFGEGSWLTVV.